A selection of T cell receptor beta chains follows, all from one sample in a study of cytomegalovirus exposure and HLA in healthy donors. Produced via immunoSEQ multiplex PCR; TCRdb's table is partial and in-frame only. The sample holds around 60,000 clones, almost 97% seen once. The sample consisted of PBMCs. These receptors all stem from a young woman in good health and CMV-seronegative. CDR3s include the opening cysteine and the closing phenylalanine or tryptophan. The D gene is left open where the match is weak. Clone size appears in some rows only: once, few, many, or a class for an expanded clone.

abundance: .
j_gene: TRBJ2-5
v_gene: TRBV7-3
len: 13
d_gene: .
CDR3aa: CASSRDFGMPQYF
CDR3nt: TGTGCCAGCAGCCGGGACTTTGGGATGCCCCAGTACTTC

abundance: .
j_gene: TRBJ2-5
v_gene: TRBV7-9
len: 13
d_gene: .
CDR3aa: CASSLGPRETQYF
CDR3nt: TGTGCCAGCAGCTTAGGGCCTAGGGAGACCCAGTACTTC

abundance: .
j_gene: TRBJ2-3
v_gene: TRBV7-9
len: 15
d_gene: .
CDR3aa: CASSLLGQSTDTQYF
CDR3nt: TGTGCCAGCAGCTTACTTGGGCAGTCCACAGATACGCAGTATTTT

abundance: .
j_gene: TRBJ2-7
v_gene: TRBV4-1
len: 16
d_gene: TRBD2
CDR3aa: CASSQAASGRPYEQYF
CDR3nt: TGCGCCAGCAGCCAAGCCGCTAGCGGGAGGCCCTACGAGCAGTACTTC

abundance: .
j_gene: TRBJ2-3
v_gene: TRBV11-2
len: 14
d_gene: .
CDR3aa: CASSTRQYTDTQYF
CDR3nt: TGTGCCAGCAGCACGCGACAGTACACAGATACGCAGTATTTT

abundance: .
j_gene: TRBJ1-4
v_gene: TRBV10-3
len: 17
d_gene: TRBD1
CDR3aa: CAISPAYTGATNEKLFF
CDR3nt: TGTGCCATCAGTCCAGCCTATACAGGGGCAACTAATGAAAAACTGTTTTTT

abundance: .
j_gene: TRBJ1-1
v_gene: TRBV19
len: 15
d_gene: .
CDR3aa: CASSLGMGANTEAFF
CDR3nt: .

abundance: .
j_gene: TRBJ1-1
v_gene: TRBV28
len: 15
d_gene: .
CDR3aa: CASIPGGKVGTEAFF
CDR3nt: TGTGCCAGCATCCCTGGGGGGAAGGTGGGGACTGAAGCTTTCTTT

abundance: .
j_gene: TRBJ2-1
v_gene: TRBV19
len: 13
d_gene: .
CDR3aa: CASSIRGRNEQFF
CDR3nt: TGTGCCAGTAGTATCAGGGGGAGGAATGAGCAGTTCTTC

abundance: .
j_gene: TRBJ2-1
v_gene: TRBV18
len: 16
d_gene: TRBD2
CDR3aa: CASSQRLAGAYNEQFF
CDR3nt: TGTGCCAGCTCCCAGAGACTAGCGGGGGCGTACAATGAGCAGTTCTTC

abundance: .
j_gene: TRBJ2-7
v_gene: TRBV9
len: 15
d_gene: TRBD2
CDR3aa: CASSVGTSGTYEQYF
CDR3nt: TGTGCCAGCAGCGTAGGGACTAGCGGGACATACGAGCAGTACTTC

abundance: .
j_gene: TRBJ1-2
v_gene: TRBV6-6
len: 15
d_gene: TRBD1
CDR3aa: CASSYTGGPNYGYTF
CDR3nt: TGTGCCAGCAGTTACACAGGGGGCCCTAACTATGGCTACACCTTC

abundance: .
j_gene: TRBJ1-1
v_gene: TRBV7-2
len: 15
d_gene: .
CDR3aa: CASSPRGQTGTEAFF
CDR3nt: TGTGCCAGCAGCCCCAGAGGCCAAACGGGGACTGAAGCTTTCTTT

abundance: .
j_gene: TRBJ2-5
v_gene: TRBV19
len: 18
d_gene: TRBD2
CDR3aa: CASSPLGGTSGEGETQYF
CDR3nt: TGTGCCAGTAGCCCTCTGGGCGGGACTAGCGGGGAAGGGGAGACCCAGTACTTC

abundance: .
j_gene: TRBJ2-7
v_gene: TRBV9
len: 17
d_gene: TRBD2
CDR3aa: CASSVALGTSGTYEQYF
CDR3nt: TGTGCCAGCAGCGTAGCGCTGGGGACTAGCGGGACCTACGAGCAGTACTTC

abundance: .
j_gene: TRBJ2-2
v_gene: TRBV6-4
len: 15
d_gene: TRBD2
CDR3aa: CASSAGRADGGELFF
CDR3nt: TGTGCCAGCAGTGCCGGGAGGGCCGACGGCGGGGAGCTGTTTTTT

abundance: .
j_gene: TRBJ1-2
v_gene: TRBV11-2
len: 15
d_gene: TRBD1
CDR3aa: CASSLRDRGNYGYTF
CDR3nt: TGTGCCAGCAGCTTACGGGACAGGGGTAACTATGGCTACACCTTC

abundance: .
j_gene: TRBJ2-1
v_gene: TRBV29-1
len: 13
d_gene: .
CDR3aa: CSVGGTAYNEQFF
CDR3nt: TGCAGCGTCGGAGGGACAGCATACAATGAGCAGTTCTTC

abundance: .
j_gene: TRBJ2-1
v_gene: TRBV15
len: 16
d_gene: TRBD1
CDR3aa: CATSRGRQGKYNEQFF
CDR3nt: TGTGCCACCAGCAGAGGTCGACAGGGGAAATACAATGAGCAGTTCTTC

abundance: .
j_gene: TRBJ2-3
v_gene: TRBV18
len: 16
d_gene: TRBD2
CDR3aa: CASSPPVSGKTDTQYF
CDR3nt: TGTGCCAGCTCACCACCGGTTAGCGGGAAGACAGATACGCAGTATTTT

abundance: .
j_gene: TRBJ2-3
v_gene: TRBV18
len: 14
d_gene: .
CDR3aa: CASSRGTSTDTQYF
CDR3nt: TGTGCCAGCTCACGGGGCACCAGCACAGATACGCAGTATTTT

abundance: .
j_gene: TRBJ2-5
v_gene: TRBV9
len: 13
d_gene: TRBD2
CDR3aa: CASGSGRRETQYF
CDR3nt: TGTGCCAGCGGCAGCGGGAGGCGAGAGACCCAGTACTTC

abundance: once
j_gene: TRBJ2-1
v_gene: TRBV4-3
len: 16
d_gene: .
CDR3aa: CASSLLGGSGYNEQFF
CDR3nt: TGCGCCAGCAGCCTCCTCGGGGGTAGCGGCTACAATGAGCAGTTCTTC

abundance: .
j_gene: TRBJ2-6
v_gene: TRBV29-1
len: 14
d_gene: TRBD1
CDR3aa: CSVEQGERANVLTF
CDR3nt: TGCAGCGTTGAGCAGGGGGAAAGGGCCAACGTCCTGACTTTC

abundance: .
j_gene: TRBJ2-5
v_gene: TRBV25-1
len: 17
d_gene: .
CDR3aa: CASSEGWAGGLGETQYF
CDR3nt: TGTGCCAGCAGTGAGGGCTGGGCGGGCGGTTTGGGGGAGACCCAGTACTTC

abundance: once
j_gene: TRBJ2-5
v_gene: TRBV10-2
len: 15
d_gene: TRBD2
CDR3aa: CATAGGRGRGETQYF
CDR3nt: TGCGCCACCGCGGGCGGGAGGGGACGGGGGGAGACCCAGTACTTC

abundance: .
j_gene: TRBJ1-5
v_gene: TRBV4-1
len: 17
d_gene: TRBD1
CDR3aa: CASSPRAGTGENQPQHF
CDR3nt: TGCGCCAGCAGCCCTAGAGCAGGGACAGGGGAGAATCAGCCCCAGCATTTT

abundance: .
j_gene: TRBJ1-2
v_gene: TRBV11-2
len: 14
d_gene: .
CDR3aa: CASSLKGGVVGYTF
CDR3nt: TGTGCCAGCAGCCTCAAGGGAGGGGTGGTCGGCTACACCTTC

abundance: .
j_gene: TRBJ2-3
v_gene: TRBV2
len: 14
d_gene: TRBD1
CDR3aa: CASTGTGGPDTQYF
CDR3nt: TGTGCCAGCACCGGGACAGGGGGGCCAGATACGCAGTATTTT

abundance: .
j_gene: TRBJ1-5
v_gene: TRBV5-5
len: 14
d_gene: TRBD1
CDR3aa: CASSRGQGDQPQHF
CDR3nt: TGTGCCAGCAGCCGAGGGCAGGGGGATCAGCCCCAGCATTTT

abundance: .
j_gene: TRBJ2-1
v_gene: TRBV28
len: 16
d_gene: TRBD2
CDR3aa: CASSSGGGPSYNEQFF
CDR3nt: TGTGCCAGCAGTTCGGGCGGGGGGCCCTCCTACAATGAGCAGTTCTTC

abundance: .
j_gene: TRBJ1-2
v_gene: TRBV6-1
len: 14
d_gene: TRBD1
CDR3aa: CASTKQGDDYGYTF
CDR3nt: TGTGCCAGCACCAAACAGGGGGACGACTATGGCTACACCTTC

abundance: .
j_gene: TRBJ1-1
v_gene: TRBV9
len: 12
d_gene: TRBD1
CDR3aa: CASSPTGGKAFF
CDR3nt: TGTGCCAGCAGCCCCACAGGGGGAAAAGCTTTCTTT

abundance: .
j_gene: TRBJ2-1
v_gene: TRBV25-1
len: 17
d_gene: TRBD2
CDR3aa: CASSEWGLGGGVGEQFF
CDR3nt: TGTGCCAGCAGTGAATGGGGCCTGGGGGGAGGGGTGGGTGAGCAGTTCTTC

abundance: .
j_gene: TRBJ1-1
v_gene: TRBV2
len: 13
d_gene: TRBD1
CDR3aa: CASSQGAGTEAFF
CDR3nt: TGTGCCAGCAGTCAGGGGGCGGGCACTGAAGCTTTCTTT

abundance: .
j_gene: TRBJ2-6
v_gene: TRBV18
len: 20
d_gene: .
CDR3aa: CASSTSGQSALLSGANVLTF
CDR3nt: TGTGCCAGCTCAACCTCTGGACAGTCGGCCCTTCTCTCTGGGGCCAACGTCCTGACTTTC

abundance: once
j_gene: TRBJ1-2
v_gene: TRBV7-9
len: 15
d_gene: TRBD1
CDR3aa: CASSTRQGARYGYTF
CDR3nt: TGTGCCAGCAGCACCCGTCAGGGGGCGCGCTATGGCTACACCTTC

abundance: .
j_gene: TRBJ2-7
v_gene: TRBV6-1
len: 15
d_gene: TRBD1
CDR3aa: CASSSRTGPPYEQYF
CDR3nt: TGTGCCAGCAGTTCCCGGACAGGGCCCCCCTACGAGCAGTACTTC

abundance: .
j_gene: TRBJ1-1
v_gene: TRBV27
len: 17
d_gene: TRBD1
CDR3aa: CASSSHRGQARGPGAFF
CDR3nt: TGTGCCAGCAGTTCCCACCGGGGACAGGCCAGGGGTCCTGGAGCTTTCTTT

abundance: once
j_gene: TRBJ2-2
v_gene: TRBV7-9
len: 14
d_gene: .
CDR3aa: CASSLASGTGELFF
CDR3nt: TGTGCCAGCAGCTTGGCGTCGGGCACCGGGGAGCTGTTTTTT

abundance: .
j_gene: TRBJ1-3
v_gene: TRBV4-3
len: 17
d_gene: .
CDR3aa: CASSPRRTASSGNTIYF
CDR3nt: TGCGCCAGCAGCCCCCGCCGGACAGCCAGCTCTGGAAACACCATATATTTT

abundance: .
j_gene: TRBJ1-1
v_gene: TRBV5-6
len: 15
d_gene: TRBD1
CDR3aa: CASSLARQGNTEAFF
CDR3nt: TGTGCCAGCAGCTTGGCGAGACAGGGGAACACTGAAGCTTTCTTT

abundance: .
j_gene: TRBJ2-5
v_gene: TRBV7-3
len: 11
d_gene: .
CDR3aa: CASSSGETQYF
CDR3nt: TGTGCCAGCAGCTCCGGAGAGACCCAGTACTTC

abundance: .
j_gene: TRBJ1-1
v_gene: TRBV4-3
len: 13
d_gene: .
CDR3aa: CASSQSPMTEAFF
CDR3nt: TGCGCCAGCAGCCAATCCCCCATGACTGAAGCTTTCTTT

abundance: .
j_gene: TRBJ2-5
v_gene: TRBV6-1
len: 16
d_gene: TRBD2
CDR3aa: CASSAHLAGQKETQYF
CDR3nt: TGTGCCAGCAGTGCCCACCTAGCGGGCCAAAAAGAGACCCAGTACTTC

abundance: .
j_gene: TRBJ2-3
v_gene: TRBV28
len: 17
d_gene: TRBD2
CDR3aa: CASSPPGLAGDTDTQYF
CDR3nt: TGTGCCAGCAGTCCGCCCGGACTAGCGGGGGACACAGATACGCAGTATTTT

abundance: .
j_gene: TRBJ2-7
v_gene: TRBV19
len: 17
d_gene: .
CDR3aa: CASTETATGSPQGEQYF
CDR3nt: TGTGCCAGTACGGAGACAGCCACCGGGTCCCCTCAGGGCGAGCAGTACTTC

abundance: .
j_gene: TRBJ1-2
v_gene: TRBV11-2
len: 15
d_gene: .
CDR3aa: CASSLDVAGHYGYTF
CDR3nt: TGTGCCAGCAGCTTAGATGTGGCAGGTCACTATGGCTACACCTTC

abundance: .
j_gene: TRBJ2-5
v_gene: TRBV15
len: 15
d_gene: TRBD2
CDR3aa: CATSSLAGAGETQYF
CDR3nt: TGTGCCACCAGCAGTCTAGCGGGGGCTGGGGAGACCCAGTACTTC

abundance: .
j_gene: TRBJ2-1
v_gene: TRBV28
len: 17
d_gene: TRBD2
CDR3aa: CASSLPGLAGAGNEQFF
CDR3nt: TGTGCCAGCAGTTTACCCGGACTAGCGGGAGCGGGGAATGAGCAGTTCTTC

abundance: .
j_gene: TRBJ1-4
v_gene: TRBV14
len: 14
d_gene: .
CDR3aa: CASSQDRGRGKLFF
CDR3nt: TGTGCCAGCAGCCAAGATCGTGGACGGGGAAAACTGTTTTTT

abundance: .
j_gene: TRBJ1-5
v_gene: TRBV18
len: 15
d_gene: TRBD1
CDR3aa: CASSPGQVSNQPQHF
CDR3nt: TGTGCCAGCTCACCCGGACAGGTGAGCAATCAGCCCCAGCATTTT

abundance: .
j_gene: TRBJ2-5
v_gene: TRBV7-9
len: 11
d_gene: .
CDR3aa: CASSPSGTQYF
CDR3nt: TGTGCCAGCAGCCCCTCCGGGACCCAGTACTTC